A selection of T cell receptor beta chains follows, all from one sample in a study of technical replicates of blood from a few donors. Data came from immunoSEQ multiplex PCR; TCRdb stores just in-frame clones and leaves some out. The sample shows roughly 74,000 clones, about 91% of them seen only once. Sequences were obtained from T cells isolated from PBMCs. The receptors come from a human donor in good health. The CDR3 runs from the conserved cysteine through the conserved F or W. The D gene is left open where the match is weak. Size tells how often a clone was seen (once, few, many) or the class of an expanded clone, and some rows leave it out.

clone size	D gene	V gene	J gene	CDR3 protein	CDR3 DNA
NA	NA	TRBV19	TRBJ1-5	CASSIRESVRAQHF	TGTGCCAGTAGTATCCGGGAGTCAGTTAGAGCCCAGCATTTT
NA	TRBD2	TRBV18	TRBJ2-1	CASSPVTSGSFNEQFF	TGTGCCAGCTCACCAGTGACTAGCGGGAGTTTTAATGAGCAGTTCTTC
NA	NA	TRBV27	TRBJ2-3	CASRRADTQYF	TGTGCCAGCAGGAGGGCAGATACGCAGTATTTT
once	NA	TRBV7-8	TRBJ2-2	CASSPIARENTGELFF	TGTGCCAGCAGCCCAATCGCCAGGGAGAACACCGGGGAGCTGTTTTTT
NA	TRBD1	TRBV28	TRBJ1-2	CASTRFRDRGRDYGYTF	TGTGCCAGCACTAGATTCCGGGACAGGGGGCGAGACTATGGCTACACCTTC
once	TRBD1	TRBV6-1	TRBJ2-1	CASSAPRQGKGVWGFF	TGTGCCAGCAGTGCCCCCCGACAGGGGAAGGGCGTATGGGGGTTCTTC
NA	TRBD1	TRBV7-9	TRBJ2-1	CASSRDSHNEQFF	TGTGCCAGCAGCCGGGACAGCCACAATGAGCAGTTCTTC
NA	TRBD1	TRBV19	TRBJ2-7	CASGPGQYEQYF	TGTGCCAGTGGCCCGGGACAGTACGAGCAGTACTTC
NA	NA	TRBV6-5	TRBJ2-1	CASSYSESNEQFF	TGTGCCAGCAGTTACTCTGAGTCGAATGAGCAGTTCTTC
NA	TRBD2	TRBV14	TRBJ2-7	CASSGLEAGRREEQYF	TGTGCCAGCAGCGGACTAGAGGCAGGCCGTCGTGAGGAGCAGTACTTC
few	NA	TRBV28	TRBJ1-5	CASSWAPDQPQHF	TGTGCCAGCAGTTGGGCCCCGGATCAGCCCCAGCATTTT
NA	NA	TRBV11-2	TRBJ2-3	CASSLGRSTDTQYF	TGTGCCAGCAGCTTAGGGCGGAGCACAGATACGCAGTATTTT
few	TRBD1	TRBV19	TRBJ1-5	CASTLGQSRWPQHF	TGTGCCAGTACCCTGGGACAGTCAAGGTGGCCCCAGCATTTT
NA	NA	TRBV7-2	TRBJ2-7	CASSLAPGSEQYF	TGTGCCAGCAGCTTAGCGCCGGGTTCCGAGCAGTACTTC
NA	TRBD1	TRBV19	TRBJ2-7	CASSSQGVHEQYF	TGTGCCAGTAGTAGTCAGGGGGTCCACGAGCAGTACTTC
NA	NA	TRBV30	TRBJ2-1	CAWSVRRVANEQFF	TGTGCCTGGAGTGTACGGCGCGTAGCAAATGAGCAGTTCTTC
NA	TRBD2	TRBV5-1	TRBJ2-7	CASSLGTSGRYPHEQYF	TGCGCCAGCAGCTTGGGGACTAGCGGGAGGTACCCCCACGAGCAGTACTTC
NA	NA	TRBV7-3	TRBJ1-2	CASSPRGGAHHGYTF	TGTGCCAGCAGCCCCCGCGGGGGGGCGCATCATGGCTACACCTTC
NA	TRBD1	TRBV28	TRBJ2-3	CASSSPQGVLFTDTQYF	TGTGCCAGCAGTTCACCACAGGGGGTCCTTTTCACAGATACGCAGTATTTT
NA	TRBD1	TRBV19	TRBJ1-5	CASRTPGGDNQPQHF	TGTGCCAGTAGGACCCCAGGGGGTGACAATCAGCCCCAGCATTTT
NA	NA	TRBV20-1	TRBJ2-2	CSAWNTGELFF	TGCAGTGCCTGGAACACCGGGGAGCTGTTTTTT
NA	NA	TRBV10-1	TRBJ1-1	CASSEGVGAEAFF	TGCGCCAGCAGTGAGGGAGTAGGGGCTGAAGCTTTCTTT
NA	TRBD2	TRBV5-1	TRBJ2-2	CASSPRGGSDTGELFF	TGCGCCAGCAGCCCCCGGGGAGGGTCGGACACCGGGGAGCTGTTTTTT
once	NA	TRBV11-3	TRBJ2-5	CASSLGWQAQYF	TGTGCCAGCAGCTTAGGGTGGCAGGCCCAGTACTTC
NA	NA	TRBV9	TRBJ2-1	CASSVGLANNEQFF	TGTGCCAGCAGCGTAGGTCTAGCGAACAATGAGCAGTTCTTC
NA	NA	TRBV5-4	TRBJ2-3	CASSSQTGTDTQYF	TGTGCCAGCAGCTCGCAGACTGGCACAGATACGCAGTATTTT
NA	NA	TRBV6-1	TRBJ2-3	CASSEDPRGRTQYF	TGTGCCAGCAGTGAAGATCCACGGGGAAGGACGCAGTATTTT
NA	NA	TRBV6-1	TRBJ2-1	CASSSYYNEQFF	TGTGCCAGCAGTTCCTACTACAATGAGCAGTTCTTC
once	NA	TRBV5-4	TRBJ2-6	CASSYRGSGANVLTF	TGTGCCAGCAGCTACCGGGGGTCTGGGGCCAACGTCCTGACTTTC
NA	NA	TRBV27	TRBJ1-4	CASSLKGRTNEKLFF	TGTGCCAGCAGTTTAAAGGGGAGGACTAATGAAAAACTGTTTTTT
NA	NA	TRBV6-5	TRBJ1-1	CASSSRGHLNGEAFF	TGTGCCAGCAGTTCCCGAGGACATTTAAACGGTGAAGCTTTCTTT
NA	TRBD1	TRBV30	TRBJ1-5	CAWTPGQGNQPQHF	TGTGCCTGGACCCCGGGACAGGGAAATCAGCCCCAGCATTTT
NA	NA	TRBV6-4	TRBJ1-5	CARTIAGTLSNQPQHF	TGTGCCAGAACAATTGCCGGGACACTTAGCAATCAGCCCCAGCATTTT
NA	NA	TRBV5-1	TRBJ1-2	CASSLVGAGDYGYTF	TGCGCCAGCAGCTTGGTAGGTGCGGGGGACTATGGCTACACCTTC
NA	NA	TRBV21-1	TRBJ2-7	CASSQPGLANEQYF	TGTGCCAGCAGCCAACCGGGACTAGCGAACGAGCAGTACTTC
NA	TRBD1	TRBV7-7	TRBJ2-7	CASSAGTGVGYEQYF	TGTGCTAGCAGCGCCGGGACAGGGGTTGGTTACGAGCAGTACTTC
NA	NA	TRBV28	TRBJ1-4	CASRPKSPWGTFHEKLFF	TGTGCCAGCAGGCCTAAAAGCCCTTGGGGGACATTTCATGAAAAACTGTTTTTT
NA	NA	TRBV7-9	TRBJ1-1	CASSLGGLNTEAFF	TGTGCCAGCAGCTTAGGCGGGTTGAACACTGAAGCTTTCTTT
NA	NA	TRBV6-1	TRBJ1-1	CASRAGDWTEAFF	TGTGCCAGCAGAGCAGGGGATTGGACTGAAGCTTTCTTT
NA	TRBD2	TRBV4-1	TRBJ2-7	CASSQDQGLAYEQYF	TGCGCCAGCAGCCAAGATCAGGGACTAGCTTACGAGCAGTACTTC
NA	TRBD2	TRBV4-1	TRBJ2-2	CASSQGTSGSFGELFF	TGCGCCAGCAGCCAAGGGACTAGCGGGAGCTTCGGGGAGCTGTTTTTT
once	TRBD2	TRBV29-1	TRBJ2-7	CSVAGTSGSYEQYF	TGCAGCGTTGCCGGGACTAGCGGGAGCTACGAGCAGTACTTC
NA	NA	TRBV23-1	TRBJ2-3	CASSQSSQGFYVGDTQYF	TGCGCCAGCAGTCAATCGAGCCAGGGATTTTATGTGGGAGATACGCAGTATTTT
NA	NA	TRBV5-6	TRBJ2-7	CASSFIYEQYF	TGTGCCAGCAGCTTTATCTACGAGCAGTACTTC
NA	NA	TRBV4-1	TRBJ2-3	CASSQKAGTQYF	TGCGCCAGCAGCCAAAAAGCAGGTACGCAGTATTTT
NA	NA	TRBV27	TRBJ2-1	CASTTLAGRYNEQFF	TGTGCCAGCACCACTCTGGCGGGAAGGTACAATGAGCAGTTCTTC
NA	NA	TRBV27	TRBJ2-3	CASSFSLYSDSTDTQYF	TGTGCCAGCAGTTTTAGTCTTTACTCTGATAGCACAGATACGCAGTATTTT
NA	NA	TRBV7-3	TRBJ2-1	CASSLPGVRTVSEQFF	TGTGCCAGCAGCTTACCGGGGGTACGGACGGTCAGTGAGCAGTTCTTC
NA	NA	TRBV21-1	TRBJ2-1	CASSTGEREKSRVKQFF	TGTGCCAGCAGCACCGGGGAGCGGGAGAAGTCGCGGGTAAAGCAGTTCTTC
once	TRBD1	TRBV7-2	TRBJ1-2	CASSRGDRGYGYTF	TGTGCCAGCAGCCGTGGGGACAGGGGCTATGGCTACACCTTC
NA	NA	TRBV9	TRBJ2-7	CASSVGSPNEQYF	TGTGCCAGCAGCGTAGGTTCCCCAAACGAGCAGTACTTC
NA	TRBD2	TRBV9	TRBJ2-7	CASSVGGGNEQYF	TGTGCCAGCAGCGTAGGGGGGGGGAACGAGCAGTACTTC